This T cell receptor beta chain was identified during a study of human T cells and chemical hapten exposure. Study-wide results and limits: Compared to controls, expanded TCRs made significantly more large clusters of similar CDR3s. Donors in the study had alopecia, meaning their immune response may differ from healthy people's.

Time point indicated: patch test 2, 6 weeks after DPC sensitization. The treatment was: therapeutic diphenylcyclopropenone sensitization with weekly scalp DPC. Donation of samples came from alopecia patients who were 18 to 70 years old and suitable for DPC. The total RNA was obtained from whole blood that was not fractionated. As concerns this clonotype: The antigen is undetermined.

Germline V gene lookup returns CDR1 SGHAT and CDR2 FQNNGV. V was clipped by 0 bases and J by 8 bases, with 11 bases between them. This CDR3 spans 14 amino acids. In TCRdb, the RACE reads were re-called with MiXCR into one record per CDR3 protein. The table includes more than 60,000 distinct CDR3 sequences, about 9.3% detected once. This chain uses TRBV11-2 with TRBJ2-1, with D tentatively TRBD2 (6 bases). The receptor was derived from a woman between 50 and 59 years old with alopecia areata. Some clones in this sample may be carry-over from other donors' samples. The sample was whole blood, taken in connection with sensitization to the hapten diphenylcyclopropenone (DPC). The CDR3 nucleotides read TGTGCCAGCAGCTTAGACCGGACTATCCATGAGCAGTTCTTC. This translates into CASSLDRTIHEQFF.